This record concerns one T cell receptor (beta chain) sequence. This entry belongs to a study of blood T cell repertoires in COVID-19. Overall study: Sample material is recorded as cDNA or gDNA derived from T cells, B-cell-depleted T cells, or PBMCs.

Method: immunoSEQ multiplex PCR; TCRdb's copy keeps in-frame clones and lacks some. This sample carries about 310,000 clones, around nine tenths of them seen once, and the ten largest clones take 1%. Germline V gene lookup returns CDR1 SGHTA and CDR2 FQGNSA. Trimming cost V 2 bases and J 1 base, with 8 bases left between them. The CDR3 is 14 residues long. V and J are TRBV7-2 and TRBJ1-2; D gene unclear. Specimen: peripheral blood. The receptor was derived from a middle-aged man with active or convalescent COVID-19. The CDR3 loop is CASSLSRGNYGYTF. In DNA, the CDR3 is TGTGCCAGCAGCTTAAGCCGGGGTAACTATGGCTACACCTTC. The whole variable domain, filled in from reference TRBV7-2 and TRBJ1-2, reads GAGVSQSPSNKVTEKGKDVELRCDPISGHTALYWYRQSLGQGLEFLIYFQGNSAPDKSGLPSDRFSAERTGGSVSTLTIQRTQQEDSAVYLCASSLSRGNYGYTFGSGTRLTVV.